This TCR beta chain was identified in a study of cytomegalovirus exposure and HLA in healthy donors (dated by TCRdb to 2017 to 2019). For the study in its entirety: An earlier analysis of about 530 of the donors reported 276 Gb of sequence data and 90 million to 120 million unique TCR beta sequences obtained from 180 million or so T cells. An early release covering roughly 600 HLA-typed donors comprised about 300 gigabases of sequencing data and around 85 million unique TCR sequences. Among the roughly 370 genotyped donors, 75% to 90% belonged to the genetic ancestry cluster associated with self-reported Caucasian donors. The aim of the study was to test whether cataloging public T cell receptors could identify signatures of past pathogen exposure. The T cell repertoires of roughly 660 subjects were profiled by immunosequencing and related to cytomegalovirus serostatus. Besides the first cohort of roughly 660 subjects, a separate validation cohort made up of roughly 130 different subjects was used. High-throughput TCR immunosequencing, statistical association of individual TCRs with disease status, and machine learning were combined to predict cytomegalovirus infection status. A later analysis re-analyzed previously published TCR beta repertoires from 666 donors and added high-resolution HLA genotyping to study TCR occurrence patterns. Rather than using new phenotypic data, the later analysis identified candidate immune exposures from TCR beta sequences and from how often those sequences occurred across donors. An earlier analysis of more than 450 of the donors used high-throughput TCR beta sequencing to judge whether each TCR beta V gene segment behaved as functional or pseudogenic. Donor age, sex, ethnicity and CMV serostatus were collected together with the repertoire data. Genome-wide SNP genotypes for about 65% of the 666 donors were used in a later genetic analysis, which treated that subset as a discovery cohort. All discovery cohort repertoires had been generated using a single sequencing platform. HLA typing included class I and class II loci at four-digit resolution. The number of typed donors differed by locus: about 629-640 for A, B, C, DRB1 and DQB1; 500 to 550 for DQA1; some 590 for DPA1; and about 450 for DPB1. Because of strong linkage in the cohort, roughly five DR-DQ haplotypes were treated as single units for association and clustering. On average, roughly 240,000 unique TCR beta nucleotide sequences were sequenced per donor among about 400 genotyped donors of the cohort, with roughly a sixth of those sequences being non-productive. The paper as a whole reports these results and caveats: When HLA alleles, especially DR and DQ, strongly co-occurred, TCR associations were difficult to assign to individual alleles. Because the 87-base-pair reads could not distinguish some IMGT-functional V segments, including TRBV6-2 and TRBV6-3, those segments were excluded. The classifier was reported to diagnose cytomegalovirus status with high specificity and sensitivity in both the original and validation cohorts. A further reported finding was that TCR beta sequences accurately predicted the HLA-A and HLA-B alleles for most subjects in the first cohort. Only TCR beta chains were sequenced in this cohort, and the absence of alpha or paired-chain data limited detectable features. A later genetic analysis reported fewer N-insertions in productive TCRs among donors in an Asian-associated ancestry cluster than the roughly 620-donor mean. The earlier analysis of some 560 of the donors excluded 15 to 20 rarely observed V segments, including chromosome 9 orphons, because counts were too low. A later analysis reported that several top co-occurrence clusters appeared linked to parvovirus B19, influenza, CMV and Epstein-Barr virus. A later analysis found that most CMV-associated TCR beta chains appeared HLA-restricted, with HLA associations seemingly driven largely by CMV exposure. In a later analysis, TCR association rates were found to vary across HLA loci, with the most associated TCRs seen for DRB1 alleles and the fewest for HLA-C alleles. The authors suggested that the approach could potentially be extended to other disease states and immunological phenotypes. An association between a missense DCLRE1C variant and V-gene and J-gene trimming of TCR beta chains was found in a later genetic analysis and replicated in an independent cohort. Broadly in line with IMGT annotations, most TCR beta V segments showed up in productive rearrangements about 90% or about 30% of the time in an earlier analysis of approximately 640 of the donors. A cluster of highly shared sequence variants was judged likely to represent a technical artifact of the sequencing pipeline. A later analysis found that HLA-associated TCR beta chains were more clonally expanded and had lower generation probabilities than equally common non-associated chains. The study listed 150 to 200 TCR beta chains as associated with cytomegalovirus. For the cohort, immune exposure information was limited to CMV serostatus. In vitro tests confirmed that a few of the cytomegalovirus-associated TCR beta chains recognize cytomegalovirus antigens. Because HLA typing was missing for some donors at each locus, association tests included only the typed subset. Most TCR sequences were seen in very few donors, while some public TCRs were found in many individuals. The presence/absence analyses assumed that sequencing depth was roughly uniform across donors, and that assumption may not be true. Specific HLA alleles were associated with more than 15,000 TCR beta sequences at a false discovery rate of 0.05 in a later analysis. Linkage disequilibrium might explain the correlated functional status among segregating V segments, but an unknown experimental factor could not be ruled out.

The cohort consisted of more than 650 healthy bone marrow donors. At the time of sampling, every cohort member was nominally healthy, though immune exposures that went unrecorded were likely present. The donor was CMV seronegative and was included in the group of a few hundred seronegative cohort members. Each donor provided a peripheral blood sample, and peripheral blood mononuclear cells were used for TCR beta sequencing. The Qiagen DNeasy Blood Extraction Kit was used to extract genomic DNA from the blood cell samples. The library came from the immunoSEQ multiplex PCR assay. The multiplex PCR relied on a mix of 60 forward primers for TCR Vbeta segments and 13 reverse primers for TCR Jbeta segments. The CDR3 region of rearranged TCR beta genes was amplified from genomic DNA with a multiplex PCR assay. The amplified TCR beta libraries were sequenced on the Illumina HiSeq System as 87-base-pair reads. Per the original workflow: A later analysis tallied 80 million to 95 million unique TCR beta chains across the 666 repertoires, and about 10 million of those chains were shared by two or more donors. To remove PCR and sequencing errors, raw reads were error-corrected and collapsed into unique sequences using a nearest-neighbor algorithm that merged closely related sequences. V, D and J gene segments were assigned by aligning CDR3 sequences to IMGT reference sequences. For a sequence to be retained, a match of at least six nucleotides to both a V gene segment and a J gene segment was required. Rearrangements were classified as productive when the CDR3 lacked stop codons and remained in frame with V and J, and all other rearrangements were classified as non-productive. CDR3 was defined according to IMGT convention as the region running from the second conserved V-encoded cysteine to the conserved J-encoded phenylalanine. The earlier analysis of 500 to 650 of the donors excluded any sequence lacking an unambiguous match to a single V gene segment. An earlier analysis of several hundred of the donors called V segments functional above 56.7% productive rearrangements and segregating when the between-donor standard deviation exceeded 5%. A statistical classification framework was built for diagnosing cytomegalovirus status from the catalog of TCR beta chain sequences. V and J gene assignment, in a later analysis, came from comparing TCR nucleotide sequences with IMGT/GENE-DB human TR gene sequences. Using the TCRdist pipeline, a later analysis assigned CDR3 sequences along with most-parsimonious VDJ recombination scenarios. In a later analysis, each TCR beta chain was defined by its CDR3 amino acid sequence together with its V-gene family, and reads lacking a unique V-gene family were excluded. A later analysis removed roughly 590 highly shared, low-generation-probability nucleotide sequences to deal with suspected cross-contamination and a sequencing artifact. For each public chain, a later analysis derived a clonal expansion index from normalized ranks of inferred template counts within each repertoire. In a later analysis, generation probabilities were computed using a VDJ recombination model fitted to out-of-frame rearrangements, and the results were checked against IGoR. A later analysis scored TCR-TCR, TCR-HLA and TCR-CMV co-occurrence with hypergeometric tests, applying a repertoire-size bias correction to TCR pairs. To estimate false discovery rates, a later analysis permuted the HLA or CMV assignments 20 times. In a later analysis, co-occurring TCRs were grouped using DBSCAN, with TCRdist sequence similarity added in when clustering inside HLA-allele-positive subsets. Co-occurrence clustering excluded repertoires with fewer than 30,000 or more than 120,000 public chains, plus five with anomalous nucleotide sharing. TCRdb holds this immuneACCESS table with in-frame rearrangements only. Some clones are missing; in checked studies, unresolved V genes explain under half, and the rest has no known cause. That table is the source of V, J and clone size, and D and trimming were worked out from the DNA. Recorded for this sample are around 140,000 clones; roughly four fifths of them occurred a single time. Together, the top ten hold less than 3% of the sample.

As regards this clone: Its target antigen remains unknown. No qualities accompany the bases; no much larger clone lies one base away.

The V end loses 4 bases and the J end loses 2 bases, and a stretch of 9 bases separates them. CDR1 and CDR2, per the germline V gene, are SGHTA and FQGNSA. The CDR3 runs 13 amino acids, cysteine and phenylalanine included. This entry keeps only the CDR3 DNA: 39 bases, framed from base 1. The source material was PBMCs. In this chain, TRBV7-2 is recombined with TRBJ2-7, with the D gene uncertain. The TCR was taken from a male donor in good health and CMV-seronegative. CDR3 loop: CASSSGFAYEQYF. The nucleotides are TGTGCCAGCAGCTCAGGATTTGCCTACGAGCAGTACTTC.